This T cell receptor beta chain originates from a study of OX40 agonist ivuxolimab in advanced cancers. About the study: Partial responses were observed in three patients, of whom one had hepatocellular carcinoma and two had cutaneous melanoma.

TCRdb's copy holds only in-frame clones and misses some; the assay was immunoSEQ multiplex PCR. The sample lists about 83,000 clones, about 85% occurring once. This TCR derives from an adult with an advanced solid tumor such as melanoma, head and neck, liver or kidney cancer. Specimen: CD4+ or CD8+ T cells sorted from blood, collected in a trial of the OX40 agonist ivuxolimab.

The CDR3 here is CASSLGTPRGEQYF. The CDR3 DNA reads TGTGCCAGCAGCTTAGGGACTCCTCGGGGCGAGCAGTACTTC. The gene calls are TRBV7-9 and TRBJ2-7; possibly TRBD2 for D (5 bases). CDR3 length: 14 amino acids. The germline gives CDR1 SEHNR, CDR2 FQNEAQ (reference sequence). V lost 1 base to trimming and J lost 6 bases, with 13 bases between them. The whole variable domain, remainder taken from reference TRBV7-9 and TRBJ2-7, is DTGVSQNPRHKITKRGQNVTFRCDPISEHNRLYWYRQTLGQGPEFLTYFQNEAQLEKSRLLSDRFSAERPKGSFSTLEIQRTEQGDSAMYLCASSLGTPRGEQYFGPGTRLTVT.